The 26 T cell receptor beta chains given below trace back to one sample, sequenced in a study of blood T cell repertoires in COVID-19. Profiling relied on immunoSEQ multiplex PCR, and the TCRdb table lists in-frame clones only, not all of them. The data contain some 49,000 clones, 81% of them singletons. The source material was peripheral blood. All receptors come from a woman aged 80 or over with COVID-19, enrolled during active disease.

J is TRBJ1-1 and V is TRBV7-3; D is undetermined. From germline, CDR1 is SGHTA and CDR2 FQGTGA. V shed 5 bases and J shed 11 bases, with 18 bases lying between them. The CDR3 length is 13 residues. The CDR3 nucleotides read TGTGCCAGCAGCGTCGACAAATTAGCGTGGGCTTTCTTT. It is translated as CASSVDKLAWAFF.

The V call is TRBV7-2, the J call TRBJ1-6; 7 bases match TRBD1. After removal of 2 bases from V and 5 bases from J, the junction contained 6 bases not matched to a gene. This CDR3 has 16 amino acids. Germline-derived CDR1 and CDR2 are SGHTA and FQGNSA. Here the CDR3 reads CASSLTWDSHNSPLHF. The CDR3 nucleotides read TGTGCCAGCAGCTTAACGTGGGACAGTCATAATTCACCCCTCCACTTT.

J is TRBJ2-3 and V is TRBV5-1; 7 bases fit TRBD2. Germline V gene lookup returns CDR1 SGHRS and CDR2 YFSETQ. This CDR3 is 15 amino acids long. Trimming cost V 0 bases and J 2 bases; bases outside gene matches: 3. CDR3 DNA sequence: TGCGCCAGCAGCTTGGCTAGCGGACACACAGATACGCAGTATTTT. This codes for CASSLASGHTDTQYF. The whole variable domain, remainder taken from reference TRBV5-1 and TRBJ2-3, is KAGVTQTPRYLIKTRGQQVTLSCSPISGHRSVSWYQQTPGQGLQFLFEYFSETQRNKGNFPGRFSGRQFSNSRSEMNVSTLELGDSALYLCASSLASGHTDTQYFGPGTRLTVL.

This clone showed up just once. The V call is TRBV6-5, the J call TRBJ2-7, with 7 bases identical to TRBD1. The germline V gene has CDR1 MNHEY and CDR2 SVGAGI. This CDR3 is 14 amino acids long. With 7 bases clipped from V and 3 bases from J, the junction kept 9 bases outside the gene matches. The CDR3 DNA sequence: TGTGCCAGCACCCTAATTACAGGGGTCTACGAGCAGTACTTC. It is translated as CASTLITGVYEQYF.

The gene calls are TRBV27 and TRBJ1-1; D is ambiguous. Germline V gene data show CDR1 as MNHEY and CDR2 as SMNVEV (reference sequence). Deletions cut 5 bases from V and 0 bases from J, with 13 bases between. The CDR3 has 15 residues. The CDR3 region has the DNA TGTGCCAGCAGTCCCGGGAGGGCCGTGAACACTGAAGCTTTCTTT. Its translation: CASSPGRAVNTEAFF.

Only a few counts were recorded for this clone. The chain employs TRBV30 and TRBJ2-7; 9 positions agree with TRBD1. The V gene end was trimmed by 5 bases and the J gene end by 4 bases; junction bases not matched to a gene: 9. CDR3 size: 14 residues. From germline, CDR1 is GTSNPN and CDR2 SVGIG (reference sequence). The CDR3 nucleotides read TGTGCCTGGTCTCGGGGGACAGGGCTTTACGAGCAGTACTTC. Amino acid sequence: CAWSRGTGLYEQYF.

By sample fraction, this clone is medium-sized (0.01 to 0.1%). This rearrangement joins TRBV29-1 to TRBJ2-7; D perhaps matches TRBD2 (7 bases). CDR1 and CDR2 from the germline V gene are SQVTM and ANQGSEA. The CDR3 extends over 14 amino acids. Trimming stripped 4 bases from V and 9 bases from J, with 22 bases between. CDR3: CSVAVAGAVYVQYF. The CDR3 DNA reads as TGCAGCGTTGCGGTGGCGGGGGCAGTGTATGTGCAGTACTTC.

This clone appeared a single time. The chain joins TRBV5-1 to TRBJ2-7; a possible D gene is TRBD1 (5 bases). Germline CDR1 and CDR2: SGHRS and YFSETQ. The CDR3 length is 14 residues. V was cut by 5 bases and J by 2 bases, with 14 bases left in between. The DNA for the CDR3 is TGCGCCAGCAGTTTTCAGGGTGGCGCCTACGAGCAGTACTTC. It is translated as CASSFQGGAYEQYF.

This chain's CDR3 is CASSYSQVGNQPQHF. The CDR3 coding sequence is TGTGCCAGCAGTTACTCCCAGGTTGGCAATCAGCCCCAGCATTTT. The chain couples TRBV6-5 to TRBJ1-5; D remains unclear. V was trimmed by 0 bases and J by 2 bases, leaving 8 bases between them. The CDR3 is 15 amino acids. Germline CDR1 MNHEY, CDR2 SVGAGI.

CDR3 nucleotide sequence: TGTGCCAGCAATTCTCGCGGAGTCCTTGATACGCAGTATTTT. It translates to CASNSRGVLDTQYF. This chain joins TRBV9 and TRBJ2-3; D remains unclear. Trimming pared 6 bases from V and 6 bases from J, leaving 17 bases between. The CDR3 sequence is 14 residues long. The germline gives CDR1 SGDLS, CDR2 YYNGEE.

The chain links TRBV19 to TRBJ2-7, with a tentative D call TRBD2 (6 bases). CDR1 and CDR2 from the germline V gene are LNHDA and SQIVND (reference sequence). V shed 1 base and J shed 6 bases, with 13 bases lying between them. The CDR3 is 14 amino acids. CDR3 sequence: CASSIGGDSAEQYF. The DNA for the CDR3 is TGTGCCAGTAGTATAGGCGGGGACTCGGCCGAGCAGTACTTC.

This clone was seen just once. The chain has TRBV14 and TRBJ2-4; D uncertain. This CDR3 spans 13 amino acids. V shed 5 bases and J shed 0 bases, with 5 bases lying between them. CDR1 and CDR2 (germline): SGHDN, FVKESK. The CDR3 sequence is CASSSLAKNIQYF. CDR3 DNA: TGTGCCAGCAGCTCCTTAGCCAAAAACATTCAGTACTTC.

This chain joins TRBV5-6 and TRBJ2-2; D remains ambiguous. The CDR3 contains 17 residues. The V and J ends lost 0 bases and 1 base respectively, with 13 bases between them. CDR1 is SGHDT, CDR2 YYEEEE, per germline. CDR3 sequence reads: CASSLDFERMNTGELFF. The CDR3 nucleotides read TGTGCCAGCAGCTTGGACTTTGAGCGTATGAACACCGGGGAGCTGTTTTTT. The full variable domain, its missing parts supplied by reference TRBV5-6 and TRBJ2-2, is DAGVTQSPTHLIKTRGQQVTLRCSPKSGHDTVSWYQQALGQGPQFIFQYYEEEERQRGNFPDRFSGHQFPNYSSELNVNALLLGDSALYLCASSLDFERMNTGELFFGEGSRLTVL.

J is TRBJ2-7 and V is TRBV20-1, with 11 bases lining up with TRBD1. V lost 3 bases and J lost 5; bases outside the gene matches: 12. The CDR3 spans 16 residues. Germline loops: CDR1 DFQATT, CDR2 SNEGSKA (reference sequence). This CDR3 reads CSASPGTGGNFDEQYF. The CDR3 DNA follows: TGCAGTGCTAGTCCCGGGACAGGGGGAAATTTCGACGAGCAGTACTTC.

The rearrangement links TRBV27 to TRBJ1-1; the D gene is possibly TRBD1 (5 bases). The CDR3 runs 15 residues. CDR1 is MNHEY and CDR2 is SMNVEV in the germline V gene (reference sequence). V lost 5 bases, J lost 0 bases, and 13 bases lay in between. CDR3 amino acids: CASSKRGLMNTEAFF. CDR3 sequence (DNA): TGTGCCAGCAGTAAGAGGGGACTGATGAACACTGAAGCTTTCTTT.

The chain has TRBV6-5 and TRBJ2-7; 8 bases line up with TRBD2. The CDR3 covers 14 residues. Per the germline V gene, CDR1 is MNHEY and CDR2 is SVGAGI. The J segment lost 2 bases and the V segment lost 7 bases, leaving 7 bases of the junction unmatched. The chain's CDR3 is CASTPIAGTYEQYF. The CDR3 region has the DNA TGTGCCAGCACCCCCATAGCGGGAACCTACGAGCAGTACTTC.

The chain combines TRBV5-5 with TRBJ2-3; D may be TRBD2 (6 bases). The CDR3 is 13 amino acids. Trimming shortened V by 4 bases and J by 3 bases, and 9 bases separated the two germline ends. Germline CDR1 is SGHKS and CDR2 is YYEKEE (reference sequence). The CDR3 loop is CASSPGGTDTQYF. The CDR3 DNA follows: TGTGCCAGCAGCCCCGGGGGAACAGATACGCAGTATTTT.

The gene calls are TRBV4-2 and TRBJ1-1, with 7 nucleotides matching TRBD1. Losses at the gene ends were 2 bases for V and 1 base for J; bases not matched to a gene: 7. The CDR3 has 16 amino acids. Germline-derived CDR1 and CDR2 are LGHNA and YNFKEQ. CDR3: CASSQLPRTGNTEAFF. CDR3 DNA sequence: TGTGCCAGCAGCCAACTCCCTCGGACAGGGAACACTGAAGCTTTCTTT.

The J gene is TRBJ2-5, the V gene TRBV7-8; a weak D match, TRBD2 (5 bases). The CDR3 length is 14 residues. The germline CDR1 and CDR2 sequences are SGHVS and FQNEAQ. V shed 5 bases and J shed 2 bases, with 12 bases lying between them. CDR3 sequence reads: CASSRGRTQETQYF. The CDR3 DNA follows: TGTGCCAGCAGCCGTGGACGGACTCAAGAGACCCAGTACTTC. Full variable domain (outside the CDR3, taken from reference TRBV7-8 and TRBJ2-5): GAGVSQSPRYKVAKRGQDVALRCDPISGHVSLFWYQQALGQGPEFLTYFQNEAQLDKSGLPSDRFFAERPEGSVSTLKIQRTQQEDSAVYLCASSRGRTQETQYFGPGTRLLVL.

The rearrangement joins TRBV19 to TRBJ2-1; 13 bases match TRBD2. After removal of 5 bases from V and 5 bases from J, the junction contained 3 bases not matched to a gene. This CDR3 has 15 residues. Per germline, CDR1 LNHDA and CDR2 SQIVND (reference sequence). The CDR3 protein is CASSRTSGRNNEQFF. In DNA form, the CDR3 reads TGTGCCAGTAGTCGGACTAGCGGGAGAAACAATGAGCAGTTCTTC.

The chain carries TRBV7-2 and TRBJ2-2; no clear D. The germline CDR1 and CDR2 sequences are SGHTA and FQGNSA. There are 12 residues in the CDR3. The V end lost 1 base, the J end lost 6 bases, and 3 bases lay between the germline ends. DNA of the CDR3: TGTGCCAGCAGCTTAGGGCCCGGGGAGCTGTTTTTT. It specifies CASSLGPGELFF.

This clone was recorded only once. J is TRBJ2-7 and V is TRBV9, with 7 nucleotides matching TRBD1. This CDR3 has 16 amino acids. Germline V lookup: CDR1 SGDLS, CDR2 YYNGEE. V lost 3 bases to trimming and J lost 2 bases; unmatched junction nucleotides: 11. For the CDR3, the DNA is TGTGCCAGCAGCGGAGGGGCAGGGGGACGCACCTACGAGCAGTACTTC. The encoded protein is CASSGGAGGRTYEQYF.

The chain links TRBV28 to TRBJ1-1, with 7 bases aligning to TRBD1. Germline values: CDR1 MDHEN, CDR2 SYDVKM. J gave up 0 bases and V 6 bases, and 10 bases lay outside the gene matches. This CDR3 is built from 16 residues. CDR3 DNA: TGTGCCAGCAGCCTGGACTTAACAGGGGTGAACACTGAAGCTTTCTTT. It is translated as CASSLDLTGVNTEAFF.

This chain joins TRBV30 and TRBJ1-6; 7 bases align to TRBD1. This CDR3 has 15 residues. Germline V gene sequence: CDR1 GTSNPN, CDR2 SVGIG (reference sequence). The J segment lost 0 bases and the V segment lost 3 bases, leaving 2 bases of the junction unmatched. The CDR3 is CAWSSGGSYNSPLHF. Written as DNA, the CDR3 is TGTGCCTGGAGCTCAGGGGGCTCCTATAATTCACCCCTCCACTTT.

The chain has TRBV7-3 and TRBJ1-6; D is unclear. Trimming pared 5 bases from V and 10 bases from J, leaving 12 bases between. From germline, CDR1 is SGHTA and CDR2 FQGTGA. CDR3 size: 13 residues. CDR3 coding DNA: TGTGCCAGCAGCGGGAGTGGAAAATCACCCCTCCACTTT. It translates to CASSGSGKSPLHF.

The rearrangement uses TRBV9 and TRBJ1-3; the D is unclear. The CDR3 loop spans 19 amino acids. V was trimmed by 4 bases and J by 0 bases, leaving 23 bases between them. The V gene's germline CDR1 is SGDLS and CDR2 YYNGEE. The CDR3 region has the DNA TGTGCCAGCAGCCCCAAAGGCCGGGTCCTAGCTAGCTCTGGAAACACCATATATTTT. Protein product: CASSPKGRVLASSGNTIYF.